One and the same sample provided the 5 T cell receptor beta chains below, sequenced in a study of radiation and T cells in renal cell carcinoma. The time point: blood 4 weeks post-SBRT, at nephrectomy. The treatment was: 15 Gy SBRT to primary tumor, nephrectomy 4 weeks later. Only in-frame clones appear in the TCRdb table, and some are missing; sequencing was by immunoSEQ multiplex PCR. The profile shows approximately 40,000 clones, roughly 82% of them singletons. The source material was blood, sampled from a patient whose treatment included radiotherapy and nephrectomy. The receptors shown here come from a woman in her 70s with renal cell carcinoma.

This chain connects TRBV27 to TRBJ1-5; D not certain. This CDR3 is 15 amino acids long. With 6 bases removed from V and 0 bases from J, the gap between germline ends came to 12 bases. Per the germline V gene, CDR1 is MNHEY and CDR2 is SMNVEV (reference sequence). In DNA form, the CDR3 reads TGTGCCAGCAGACCTGGGATAATTAGCAATCAGCCCCAGCATTTT. This sequence encodes CASRPGIISNQPQHF.

The rearrangement joins TRBV6-5 to TRBJ1-6; tentatively, D is TRBD1 (6 bases). Trimming pared 6 bases from V and 11 bases from J, leaving 11 bases between. This CDR3 is 12 amino acids long. The germline CDR1 and CDR2 sequences are MNHEY and SVGAGI. CDR3 in DNA: TGTGCCAGCAGCACAGGGCCCGCACCCCTCCACTTT. This sequence encodes CASSTGPAPLHF.

The chain combines TRBV7-7 with TRBJ2-7, with 10 bases aligning to TRBD1. V dropped 5 bases and J dropped 7; count of bases not matched to a gene: 2. Germline loops: CDR1 SSHAT, CDR2 FNYEAQ (reference sequence). The CDR3 is 12 residues long. CDR3 nucleotide sequence: TGTGCCAGCAGCCCGGGACAGGGGGAGCAGTACTTC. This gives the protein CASSPGQGEQYF.

V and J are TRBV27 and TRBJ2-1, with 14 nucleotides matching TRBD2. The trim removed 5 bases at V and 8 bases at J, leaving 2 bases unmatched. There are 14 residues in the CDR3. Looked up from germline, CDR1 is MNHEY and CDR2 is SMNVEV (reference sequence). This chain's CDR3 is CASSRTSGRYEQFF. CDR3 nucleotides: TGTGCCAGCAGTAGGACTAGCGGGAGGTATGAGCAGTTCTTC.

The genes are TRBV11-2 and TRBJ2-1; possibly TRBD1 or TRBD2 for D (5 bases each). This CDR3 spans 16 amino acids. Between the trimmed V and J ends, which lost 0 bases and 6 bases, there was a span of 15 bases. The germline V gene has CDR1 SGHAT and CDR2 FQNNGV. CDR3 loop: CASSLDGAPGGNEQFF. The DNA for the CDR3 is TGTGCCAGCAGCTTAGATGGGGCCCCTGGAGGCAATGAGCAGTTCTTC.